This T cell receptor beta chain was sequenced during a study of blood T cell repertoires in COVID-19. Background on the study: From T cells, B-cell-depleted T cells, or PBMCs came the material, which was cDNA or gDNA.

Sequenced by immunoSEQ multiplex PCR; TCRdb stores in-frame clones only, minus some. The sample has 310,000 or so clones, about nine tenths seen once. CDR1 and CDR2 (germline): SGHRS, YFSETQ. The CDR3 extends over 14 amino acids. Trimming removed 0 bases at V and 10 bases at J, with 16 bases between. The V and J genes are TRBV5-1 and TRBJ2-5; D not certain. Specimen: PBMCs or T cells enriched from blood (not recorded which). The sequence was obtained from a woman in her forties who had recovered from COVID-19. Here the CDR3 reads CASSLASRSEDQYF. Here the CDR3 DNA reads TGCGCCAGCAGCTTGGCTTCTCGCTCCGAGGACCAGTACTTC.